What follows are 5 T cell receptor beta chains derived from one specimen sequenced in a study of cytomegalovirus exposure and HLA in healthy donors. The PCR made use of 60 Vbeta and 13 Jbeta primers. Produced via immunoSEQ multiplex PCR; TCRdb's table is partial and in-frame only. The repertoire includes 160,000 or so clones, around 79% of them detected once, and 2.5% sits in the top ten. The material sequenced was PBMCs. The receptors come from a female donor in good health and CMV-seronegative.

J is TRBJ1-4 and V is TRBV15; D possibly corresponds to TRBD1 (6 bases). This CDR3 spans 15 amino acids. The germline V and J ends were trimmed by 0 bases and 8 bases, with 13 bases remaining between them. Germline V gives CDR1 LNHNV, CDR2 YYDKDF (reference sequence). The CDR3 coding sequence is TGTGCCACCAGCAGAGATCAGGGAGGGGGGGAAAAACTGTTTTTT. Translating it yields CATSRDQGGGEKLFF. Full variable domain (rest looked up from reference TRBV15 and TRBJ1-4): DAMVIQNPRYQVTQFGKPVTLSCSQTLNHNVMYWYQQKSSQAPKLLFHYYDKDFNNEADTPDNFQSRRPNTSFCFLDIRSPGLGDTAMYLCATSRDQGGGEKLFFGSGTQLSVL.

A word on this clone: Compared with germline, one end of the junction differs, possibly owing to a read error. The rearrangement links TRBV7-7 to TRBJ2-2; TRBD1 agrees at 9 bases. The CDR3 has 14 amino acids. Germline V gene data show CDR1 as SSHAT and CDR2 as FNYEAQ (reference sequence). CDR3 bases: TGTGCTAGCAGAGAGACAGGGGGCACCGGGGAGCTGTTTTTT. It yields the protein CASRETGGTGELFF. Filled out from reference TRBV7-7 and TRBJ2-2, the complete variable domain reads GAGVSQSPRYKVTKRGQDVTLRCDPISSHATLYWYQQALGQGPEFLTYFNYEAQPDKSGLPSDRFSAERPEGSISTLTIQRTEQRDSAMYRCASRETGGTGELFFGEGSRLTVL.

The chain recombines TRBV7-2 with TRBJ2-7, with 14 bases aligning to TRBD2. V trimming: 5 bases; J trimming: 8 bases; junction bases outside the gene matches: 8. Looked up from germline, CDR1 is SGHTA and CDR2 is FQGNSA. CDR3 length: 15 amino acids. The CDR3 sequence: CASSRLGLAGGQQYF. CDR3 nucleotide sequence: TGTGCCAGCAGCCGGCTTGGACTAGCGGGAGGCCAGCAGTACTTC.

The chain couples TRBV15 to TRBJ1-3, with 9 positions matching TRBD1. The ends lost 5 bases at V and 8 bases at J; junction bases unmatched: 10. Germline CDR1 LNHNV, CDR2 YYDKDF (reference sequence). This CDR3 spans 15 amino acids. CDR3 sequence: CATSAPGQGRDTIYF. The DNA of the CDR3 is TGTGCCACCAGCGCCCCGGGACAGGGACGAGACACCATATATTTT.

The chain recombines TRBV27 with TRBJ2-5, with 11 bases that match TRBD2. CDR3 length: 14 residues. Germline V CDR1 and CDR2: MNHEY, SMNVEV (reference sequence). J was trimmed by 9 bases and V by 6 bases; bases with no gene match: 9. The CDR3 reads CASSSGLADGAQYF. CDR3 in DNA: TGTGCCAGCAGCTCGGGACTAGCGGATGGGGCCCAGTACTTC.